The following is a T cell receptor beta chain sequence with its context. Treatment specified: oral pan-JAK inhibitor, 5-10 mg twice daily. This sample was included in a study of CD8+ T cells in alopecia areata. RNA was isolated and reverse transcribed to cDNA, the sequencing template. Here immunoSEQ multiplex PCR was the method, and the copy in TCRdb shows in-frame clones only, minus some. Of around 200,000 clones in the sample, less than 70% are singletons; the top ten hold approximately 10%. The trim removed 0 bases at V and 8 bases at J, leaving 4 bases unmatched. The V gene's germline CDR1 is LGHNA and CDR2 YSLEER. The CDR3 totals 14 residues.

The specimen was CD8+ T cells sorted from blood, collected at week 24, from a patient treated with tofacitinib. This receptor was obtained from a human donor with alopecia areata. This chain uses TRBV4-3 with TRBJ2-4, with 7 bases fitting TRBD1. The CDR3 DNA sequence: TGCGCCAGCAGCCAAGATTACCAGGGGGACATTCAGTACTTC. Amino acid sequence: CASSQDYQGDIQYF.